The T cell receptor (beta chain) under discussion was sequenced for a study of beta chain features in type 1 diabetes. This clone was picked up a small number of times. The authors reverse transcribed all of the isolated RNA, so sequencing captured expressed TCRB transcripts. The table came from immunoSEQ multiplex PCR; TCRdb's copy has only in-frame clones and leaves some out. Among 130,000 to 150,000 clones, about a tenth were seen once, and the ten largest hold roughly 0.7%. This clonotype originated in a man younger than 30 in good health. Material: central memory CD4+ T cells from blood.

CDR3 amino acids: CASSLDKANYGYTF. The CDR3 DNA is TGTGCCAGCAGCTTAGACAAAGCTAACTATGGCTACACCTTC. The chain combines TRBV7-2 with TRBJ1-2; D unresolved. The CDR3 is made up of 14 amino acids. Between the trimmed V and J ends, which lost 1 base and 0 bases, there was a span of 6 bases. CDR1 is SGHTA and CDR2 is FQGNSA in the germline V gene.